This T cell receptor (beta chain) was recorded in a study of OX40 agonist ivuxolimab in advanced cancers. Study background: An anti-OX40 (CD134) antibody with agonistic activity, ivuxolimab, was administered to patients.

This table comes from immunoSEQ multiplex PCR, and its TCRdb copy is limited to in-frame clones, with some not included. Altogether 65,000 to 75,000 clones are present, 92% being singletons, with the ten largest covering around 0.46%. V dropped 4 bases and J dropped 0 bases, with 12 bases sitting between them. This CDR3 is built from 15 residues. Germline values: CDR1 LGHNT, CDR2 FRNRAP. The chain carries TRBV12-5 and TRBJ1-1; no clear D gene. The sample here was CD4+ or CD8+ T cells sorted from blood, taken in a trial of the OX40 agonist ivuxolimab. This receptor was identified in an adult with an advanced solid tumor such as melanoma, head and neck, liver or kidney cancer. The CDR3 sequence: CASGSPTTVNTEAFF. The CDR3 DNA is TGTGCTAGTGGTTCGCCTACAACAGTGAACACTGAAGCTTTCTTT.